This TCR beta chain was recovered during a study of cytomegalovirus exposure and HLA in healthy donors. Findings and limits, study-wide: Versus the approximately 700-donor mean, an Asian-associated ancestry cluster reportedly showed fewer N-insertions in a later analysis. The presence/absence work took it that sequencing depth was about the same across donors. Most CMV-associated TCR beta chains were later found to appear HLA-restricted. Previously analyzed data showed that most TCR beta V segments were productive at a frequency of about 90% or about 30%.

This clone was recorded only once. Its antigen is currently unknown. The V segment lost 5 bases and the J segment 6 bases; nucleotides outside the gene matches: 11. Germline V gene data show CDR1 as SGHTA and CDR2 as FQGNSA. The CDR3 runs to 15 residues. With 60 Vbeta and 13 Jbeta primers, the PCR was carried out. The data were produced by immunoSEQ multiplex PCR, yet TCRdb's version contains in-frame clones alone and is incomplete. This table holds 150,000 to 200,000 clones, around 81% found once. The sequence was collected from a woman younger than 45 in good health and CMV-seronegative. The rearrangement uses TRBV7-2 and TRBJ2-5; 8 bases map to TRBD1. Input material: PBMCs. The CDR3 DNA sequence: TGTGCCAGCAGCAAGAGGACAGGGCGGGAAAAGACCCAGTACTTC. It specifies CASSKRTGREKTQYF. Together with reference TRBV7-2 and TRBJ2-5, the CDR3 gives the full variable domain: GAGVSQSPSNKVTEKGKDVELRCDPISGHTALYWYRQSLGQGLEFLIYFQGNSAPDKSGLPSDRFSAERTGGSVSTLTIQRTQQEDSAVYLCASSKRTGREKTQYFGPGTRLLVL.